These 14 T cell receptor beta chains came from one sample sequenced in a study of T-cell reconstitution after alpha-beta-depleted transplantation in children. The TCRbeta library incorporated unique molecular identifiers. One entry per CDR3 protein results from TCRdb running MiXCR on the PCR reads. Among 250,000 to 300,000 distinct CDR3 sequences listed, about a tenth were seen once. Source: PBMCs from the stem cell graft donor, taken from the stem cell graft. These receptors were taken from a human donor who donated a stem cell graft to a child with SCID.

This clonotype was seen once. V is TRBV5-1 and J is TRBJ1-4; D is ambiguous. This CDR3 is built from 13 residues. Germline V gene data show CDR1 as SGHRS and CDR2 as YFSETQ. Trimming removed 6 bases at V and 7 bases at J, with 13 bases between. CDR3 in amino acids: CASIQGVSEKLFF. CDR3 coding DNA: TGCGCCAGCATACAAGGTGTTTCTGAAAAACTGTTTTTT.

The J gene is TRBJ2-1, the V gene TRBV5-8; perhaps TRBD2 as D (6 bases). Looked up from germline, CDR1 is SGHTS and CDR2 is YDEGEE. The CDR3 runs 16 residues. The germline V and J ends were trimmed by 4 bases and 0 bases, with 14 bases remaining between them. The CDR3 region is CASSPEGLGSYNEQFF. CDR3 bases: TGTGCCAGCAGCCCGGAGGGGCTGGGCTCCTACAATGAGCAGTTCTTC.

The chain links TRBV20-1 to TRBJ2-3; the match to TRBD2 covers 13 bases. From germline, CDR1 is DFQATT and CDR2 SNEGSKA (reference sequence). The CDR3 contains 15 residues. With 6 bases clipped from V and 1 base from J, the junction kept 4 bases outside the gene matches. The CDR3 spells CSAETSGGGTDTQYF. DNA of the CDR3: TGCAGTGCGGAAACTAGCGGGGGGGGCACAGATACGCAGTATTTT.

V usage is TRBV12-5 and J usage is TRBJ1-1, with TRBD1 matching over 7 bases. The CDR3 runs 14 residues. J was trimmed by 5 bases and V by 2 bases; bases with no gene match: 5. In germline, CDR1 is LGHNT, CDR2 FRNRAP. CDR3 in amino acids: CASGLWAGGTEAFF. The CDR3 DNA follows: TGTGCTAGTGGTTTGTGGGCAGGGGGTACTGAAGCTTTCTTT.

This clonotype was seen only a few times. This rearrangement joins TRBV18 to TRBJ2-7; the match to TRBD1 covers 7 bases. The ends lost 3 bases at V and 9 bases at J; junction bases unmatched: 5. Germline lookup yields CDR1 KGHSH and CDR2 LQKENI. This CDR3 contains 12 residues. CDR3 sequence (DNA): TGTGCCAGCTCACCGAAACAGGGGCGGCAGTACTTC. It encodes CASSPKQGRQYF. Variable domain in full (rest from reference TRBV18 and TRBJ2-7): NAGVMQNPRHLVRRRGQEARLRCSPMKGHSHVYWYRQLPEEGLKFMVYLQKENIIDESGMPKERFSAEFPKEGPSILRIQQVVRGDSAAYFCASSPKQGRQYFGPGTRLTVT.

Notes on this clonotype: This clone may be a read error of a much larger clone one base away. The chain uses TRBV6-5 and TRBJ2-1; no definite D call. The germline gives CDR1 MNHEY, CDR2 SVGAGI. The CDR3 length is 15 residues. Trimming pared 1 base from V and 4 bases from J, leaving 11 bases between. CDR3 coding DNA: TGTGCCAGCAGTTACTACGTCGGGCAATACAATGAGCAGTTCTTC. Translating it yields CASSYYVGQYNEQFF.

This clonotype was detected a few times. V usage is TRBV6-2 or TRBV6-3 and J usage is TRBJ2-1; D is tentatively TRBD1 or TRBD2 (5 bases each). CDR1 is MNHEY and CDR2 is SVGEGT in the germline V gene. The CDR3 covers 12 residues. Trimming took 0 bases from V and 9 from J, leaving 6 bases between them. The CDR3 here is CASSYSGTEQFF. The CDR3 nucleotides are TGTGCCAGCAGTTACTCCGGGACTGAGCAGTTCTTC.

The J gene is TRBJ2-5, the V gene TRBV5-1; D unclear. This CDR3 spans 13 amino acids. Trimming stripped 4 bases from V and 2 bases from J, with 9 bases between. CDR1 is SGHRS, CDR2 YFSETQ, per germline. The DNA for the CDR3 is TGCGCCAGCAGCCTCTTGGGGCAAGAGACCCAGTACTTC. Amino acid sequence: CASSLLGQETQYF.

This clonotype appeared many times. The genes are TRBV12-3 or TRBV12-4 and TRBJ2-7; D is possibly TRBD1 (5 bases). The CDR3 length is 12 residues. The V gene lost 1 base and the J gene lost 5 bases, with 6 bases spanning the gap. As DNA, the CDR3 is TGTGCCAGCAGTTTAGACAGGAACGAGCAGTACTTC. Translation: CASSLDRNEQYF.

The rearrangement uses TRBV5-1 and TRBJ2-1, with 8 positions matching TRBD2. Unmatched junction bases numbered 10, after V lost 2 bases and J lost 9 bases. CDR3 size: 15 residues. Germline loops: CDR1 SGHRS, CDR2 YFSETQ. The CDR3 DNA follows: TGCGCCAGCAGCTTTACAGCGGGGGCCTCGGGTGAGCAGTTCTTC. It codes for CASSFTAGASGEQFF.

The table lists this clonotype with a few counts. DNA of the CDR3: TGCAGTGCATCCGGGACAGGGGTTTTGCAGCCCCAGCATTTT. It encodes CSASGTGVLQPQHF. The chain recombines TRBV20-1 with TRBJ1-5; 10 nucleotides line up with TRBD1. The ends lost 6 bases at V and 7 bases at J; junction bases unmatched: 9. From germline, CDR1 is DFQATT and CDR2 SNEGSKA (reference sequence). The CDR3 sequence is 14 residues long.

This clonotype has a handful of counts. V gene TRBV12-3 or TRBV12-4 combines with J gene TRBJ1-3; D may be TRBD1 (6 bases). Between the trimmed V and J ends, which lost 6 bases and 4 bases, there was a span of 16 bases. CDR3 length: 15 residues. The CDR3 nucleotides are TGTGCCAGCAGACCTCTGGGGACAAGAGGAAACACCATATATTTT. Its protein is CASRPLGTRGNTIYF.

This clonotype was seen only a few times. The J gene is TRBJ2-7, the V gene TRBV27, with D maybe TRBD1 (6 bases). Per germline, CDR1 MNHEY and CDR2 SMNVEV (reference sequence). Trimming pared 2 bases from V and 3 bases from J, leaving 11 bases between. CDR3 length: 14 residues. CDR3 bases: TGTGCCAGCAGTTTAGAAATAGGGGGCTACGAGCAGTACTTC. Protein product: CASSLEIGGYEQYF.

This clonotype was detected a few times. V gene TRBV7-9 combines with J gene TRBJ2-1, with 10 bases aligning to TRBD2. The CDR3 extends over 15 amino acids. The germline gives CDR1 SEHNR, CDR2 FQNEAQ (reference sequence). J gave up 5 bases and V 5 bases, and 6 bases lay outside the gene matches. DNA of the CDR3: TGTGCCAGCAGCACAACTAGCGGGAAAGACAATGAGCAGTTCTTC. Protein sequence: CASSTTSGKDNEQFF. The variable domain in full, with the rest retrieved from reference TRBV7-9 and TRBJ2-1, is DTGVSQNPRHKITKRGQNVTFRCDPISEHNRLYWYRQTLGQGPEFLTYFQNEAQLEKSRLLSDRFSAERPKGSFSTLEIQRTEQGDSAMYLCASSTTSGKDNEQFFGPGTRLTVL.